The clone carrying this T cell receptor (beta chain) has only a few counts. TCRdb reprocessed the 5' RACE reads with MiXCR, giving one entry per CDR3 protein. The table includes 53,000 or so distinct CDR3 sequences, about 15% detected once. The CDR3 runs to 15 residues. Looked up from germline, CDR1 is DFQATT and CDR2 is SNEGSKA (reference sequence). Germline trimming cut 8 bases from V and 1 base from J; bases unmatched to any gene: 10. These data come from a study of T cells of healthy individuals. The TCR originated in a human donor in good health. The chain recombines TRBV20-1 with TRBJ1-1, with 10 bases fitting TRBD1. This CDR3 reads CSLPGQGRRNTEAFF. CDR3 bases: TGCAGTTTGCCGGGACAGGGGAGGAGGAACACTGAAGCTTTCTTT.